The 21 T cell receptor beta chains reported below all come from one sample, sequenced in a study of response to subunit inactivated influenza vaccine (dated by TCRdb to between 2018 and 2020). Library construction relied on RT-PCR. Sequencing was performed on an Illumina HiSeq 2500. TCRdb's own reprocessing of the public reads used fastp at Q25 and MiXCR and kept productive beta chains. Rows merge per CDR3 protein into single entries with the most common DNA and genes. Within this sample are about 180,000 distinct CDR3 sequences, with about 9.3% of them counted one time only. 11% of the sample is in the top ten clones. Sequencing was performed on non-naive T cells sorted from PBMCs, taken on the day of vaccination. This sample's cell subset or site label indicates: memory T cell fraction. The receptors come from a man aged 50 or older who received an inactivated influenza vaccine. Donor details come from another sample of the same person, matched by shared clones.

In its sample, this clonotype was seen a few times. This chain uses TRBV20-1 with TRBJ1-2; TRBD1 might be the D (5 bases). This CDR3 has 11 amino acids. The V end lost 4 bases, the J end lost 14 bases, and 17 bases lay between the germline ends. Per the germline V gene, CDR1 is DFQATT and CDR2 is SNEGSKA (reference sequence). CDR3 residues: CSANALPGTTF. In nucleotides, the CDR3 is TGCAGTGCTAATGCTCTGCCAGGGACGACCTTC.

This clonotype has just a few counts. The chain uses TRBV6-2 or TRBV6-3 and TRBJ2-3; TRBD2 is a possible D gene (6 bases). Germline V gene data show CDR1 as MNHEY and CDR2 as SVGEGT. Trimming shortened V by 2 bases and J by 2 bases, and 14 bases separated the two germline ends. This CDR3 contains 16 residues. CDR3 in amino acids: CASSYGGADYTDTQYF. DNA of the CDR3: TGTGCCAGCAGTTACGGTGGGGCGGACTACACAGATACGCAGTATTTT.

This clonotype has a count of ten or more. The gene calls are TRBV4-2 and TRBJ2-7; TRBD1 aligns across 10 bases. CDR1 and CDR2 from the germline V gene are LGHNA and YNFKEQ. J gave up 6 bases and V 0 bases, and 5 bases lay outside the gene matches. This CDR3 spans 15 amino acids. This CDR3 reads CASSQDSTGGLEQYF. Here the CDR3 DNA reads TGTGCCAGCAGCCAAGATTCGACAGGGGGCCTCGAGCAGTACTTC.

The gene calls are TRBV7-9 and TRBJ2-4; D might be TRBD2 (6 bases). This CDR3 contains 14 residues. Trimming pared 4 bases from V and 6 bases from J, leaving 13 bases between. The germline gives CDR1 SEHNR, CDR2 FQNEAQ (reference sequence). CDR3 amino acids: CASSSGLGGNIQYF. The CDR3 region has the DNA TGTGCCAGCAGCTCGGGGCTCGGGGGAAACATTCAGTACTTC.

The CDR3 bases are TGTGCCTGGAGTGGTAGCGGCCTAAACATTCAGTACTTC. Translating gives CAWSGSGLNIQYF. The chain is built from TRBV30 and TRBJ2-4, with D possibly being TRBD2 (6 bases). This CDR3 comprises 13 residues. CDR1 and CDR2 from the germline V gene are GTSNPN and SVGIG (reference sequence). With 1 base removed from V and 6 bases from J, the gap between germline ends came to 10 bases. Full variable domain (rest looked up from reference TRBV30 and TRBJ2-4): SQTIHQWPATLVQPVGSPLSLECTVEGTSNPNLYWYRQAAGRGLQLLFYSVGIGQISSEVPQNLSASRPQDRQFILSSKKLLLSDSGFYLCAWSGSGLNIQYFGAGTRLSVL.

In this sample, this clonotype turned up a few times. This chain uses TRBV12-3 or TRBV12-4 with TRBJ2-1; 11 positions match TRBD1. Trimming removed 6 bases from V and 0 bases from J; junction bases left unmatched: 7. The CDR3 length is 17 residues. The CDR3: CASSHKGQGGSYNEQFF. CDR3 nucleotides: TGTGCCAGCAGCCACAAGGGACAGGGGGGCTCCTACAATGAGCAGTTCTTC.

The chain carries TRBV6-2 or TRBV6-3 and TRBJ1-1, with 8 bases fitting TRBD1. V lost 3 bases and J lost 5; bases outside the gene matches: 5. CDR3 size: 14 residues. CDR1 and CDR2 from the germline V gene are MNHEY and SVGEGT. The CDR3 DNA is TGTGCCAGCAGTTATTGGACAGGGAGGACTGAAGCTTTCTTT. Translated: CASSYWTGRTEAFF.

The chain links TRBV5-1 to TRBJ1-2; D might be TRBD1 (5 bases). The CDR3 has 15 residues. Germline lookup yields CDR1 SGHRS and CDR2 YFSETQ. V was shortened by 4 bases and J by 4 bases, with 17 bases between the two germline ends. Written as DNA, the CDR3 is TGCGCCAGCAGCGCCGGGGACGCTGGGGGCTATGGCTACACCTTC. Its translation: CASSAGDAGGYGYTF.

This clonotype has at least ten counts. The chain combines TRBV29-1 with TRBJ2-1; D is ambiguous. Deletions cut 0 bases from V and 7 bases from J, with 7 bases between. Per the germline V gene, CDR1 is SQVTM and CDR2 is ANQGSEA. The CDR3 spans 12 residues. The CDR3 nucleotides read TGCAGCGTTGAAGACGCTGGTAATGAGCAGTTCTTC. Residues: CSVEDAGNEQFF.

V and J are TRBV11-2 and TRBJ1-4; D gene unclear. The CDR3 spans 15 residues. V lost 5 bases and J 7 bases, leaving 17 bases between the germline ends. Germline CDR1 reads SGHAT; CDR2 reads FQNNGV. Here the CDR3 DNA reads TGTGCCAGCAGCCGTACAATGGCCGTGGGTGAAAAACTGTTTTTT. This codes for CASSRTMAVGEKLFF.

This clonotype came up many times. V is TRBV5-1 and J is TRBJ1-1; no firm D call. The length of the CDR3 is 13 residues. The V end was cut by 0 bases, the J end by 4 bases, with 7 bases between. The germline CDR1 and CDR2 sequences are SGHRS and YFSETQ. CDR3 in amino acids: CASSLGWGTEAFF. The CDR3 bases are TGCGCCAGCAGCTTGGGTTGGGGCACTGAAGCTTTCTTT.

This clonotype came up a few times. The chain is built from TRBV20-1 and TRBJ2-3; 8 positions match TRBD2. The ends lost 6 bases at V and 6 bases at J; junction bases unmatched: 14. Germline CDR1 DFQATT, CDR2 SNEGSKA (reference sequence). The CDR3 is made up of 15 amino acids. CDR3 sequence: CSAPTGGQWRDTQYF. In DNA form, the CDR3 reads TGCAGTGCGCCAACGGGGGGGCAGTGGAGGGATACGCAGTATTTT.

This clonotype was recorded many times. J is TRBJ2-2 and V is TRBV9, with D perhaps matching TRBD2 (6 bases). Germline V gene sequence: CDR1 SGDLS, CDR2 YYNGEE. The ends were cut back, 3 bases at V and 2 bases at J, with 11 bases in the middle. The length of the CDR3 is 15 residues. CDR3 DNA sequence: TGTGCCAGCAGCGCCCTGGGGGGTAACACCGGGGAGCTGTTTTTT. As protein: CASSALGGNTGELFF.

In its sample, this clonotype was seen a few times. This rearrangement joins TRBV18 to TRBJ2-6; 7 bases match TRBD1. J was trimmed by 2 bases and V by 1 base; bases with no gene match: 2. Per the germline V gene, CDR1 is KGHSH and CDR2 is LQKENI. The CDR3 is 16 residues long. CDR3 residues: CASSPQQGAGANVLTF. For the CDR3, the DNA is TGTGCCAGCTCACCACAGCAGGGGGCTGGGGCCAACGTCCTGACTTTC. Full variable domain (remainder filled in from reference TRBV18 and TRBJ2-6): NAGVMQNPRHLVRRRGQEARLRCSPMKGHSHVYWYRQLPEEGLKFMVYLQKENIIDESGMPKERFSAEFPKEGPSILRIQQVVRGDSAAYFCASSPQQGAGANVLTFGAGSRLTVL.

The chain couples TRBV20-1 to TRBJ2-4; possible D gene TRBD2, 6 bases. V dropped 0 bases and J dropped 8 bases, with 14 bases sitting between them. The V gene's germline CDR1 is DFQATT and CDR2 SNEGSKA (reference sequence). The CDR3 loop spans 14 amino acids. The CDR3 DNA is TGCAGTGCTAGAGATTGGGGGGAGGTGGACATTCAGTACTTC. Amino acid sequence: CSARDWGEVDIQYF.

This clonotype has only a few counts. V is TRBV20-1 and J is TRBJ2-2; D is unclear. Trimming removed 0 bases from V and 0 bases from J, with 17 bases in between. Germline-derived CDR1 and CDR2 are DFQATT and SNEGSKA (reference sequence). The CDR3 consists of 18 residues. The CDR3 loop reads CSARDMTSGPANTGELFF. DNA for the CDR3: TGCAGTGCTAGAGATATGACGTCAGGACCTGCGAACACCGGGGAGCTGTTTTTT.

The chain is built from TRBV2 and TRBJ2-5, with 9 bases identical to TRBD1. Trimming at V came to 9 bases and at J to 5 bases, leaving 4 bases not matched to a gene. Germline CDR1 is SNHLY and CDR2 is FYNNEI. This CDR3 has 12 residues. DNA of the CDR3: TGTGCCAGAGGACAGGGGCGGGAGACCCAGTACTTC. Translated: CARGQGRETQYF.

This rearrangement joins TRBV20-1 to TRBJ2-5; 12 bases line up with TRBD2. CDR1 DFQATT and CDR2 SNEGSKA come from the germline V gene (reference sequence). This CDR3 is 14 amino acids long. V gave up 4 bases and J gave up 5 bases; unmatched junction bases: 5. The CDR3 loop reads CSAKTSGSGETQYF. The CDR3 DNA reads TGCAGTGCTAAGACTAGCGGGAGCGGGGAGACCCAGTACTTC.

A remark on this clonotype: Being one base from a much bigger clone, this may be a read error. The V and J genes are TRBV7-9 and TRBJ2-3; D possibly matches TRBD1 or TRBD2 (5 bases each). The CDR3 sequence is 16 residues long. CDR1 and CDR2 from the germline V gene are SEHNR and FQNEAQ (reference sequence). The CDR3 DNA sequence: TGTGCCAGCACTCCGACGAGGGGCGAGGGCACAGATACGCACTATTTT. Translation: CASTPTRGEGTDTHYF.

This clonotype was seen a few times. V usage is TRBV7-9 and J usage is TRBJ2-2; D is possibly TRBD1 (5 bases). Germline CDR1 and CDR2: SEHNR and FQNEAQ (reference sequence). The CDR3 runs 14 residues. V was cut by 5 bases and J by 7 bases, with 14 bases left in between. The CDR3 is CASSGIRGNGELFF. The CDR3 coding sequence is TGTGCCAGCAGCGGAATAAGGGGTAACGGGGAGCTGTTTTTT.

In its sample, this clonotype was seen many times. The chain combines TRBV29-1 with TRBJ1-1; D perhaps matches TRBD1 (6 bases). Between the trimmed V and J ends, which lost 6 bases and 0 bases, there was a span of 8 bases. This CDR3 has 12 residues. The germline gives CDR1 SQVTM, CDR2 ANQGSEA. For the CDR3, the DNA is TGCAGCGTAGGACAGCTGAACACTGAAGCTTTCTTT. Translating gives CSVGQLNTEAFF.